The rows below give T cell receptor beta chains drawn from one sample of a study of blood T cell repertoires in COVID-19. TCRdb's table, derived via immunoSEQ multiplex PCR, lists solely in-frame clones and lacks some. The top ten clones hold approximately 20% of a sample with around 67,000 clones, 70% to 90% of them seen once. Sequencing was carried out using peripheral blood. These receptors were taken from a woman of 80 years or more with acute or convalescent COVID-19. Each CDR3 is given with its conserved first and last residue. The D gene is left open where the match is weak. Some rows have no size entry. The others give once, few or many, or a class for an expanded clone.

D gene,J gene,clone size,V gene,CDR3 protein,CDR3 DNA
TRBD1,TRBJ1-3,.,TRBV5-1,CASSPFGQDSGNTIYF,TGCGCCAGCAGCCCATTCGGACAGGACTCTGGAAACACCATATATTTT
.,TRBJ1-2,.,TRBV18,CASSPSQVPYGYTF,TGTGCCAGCTCACCCTCTCAGGTCCCCTATGGCTACACCTTC
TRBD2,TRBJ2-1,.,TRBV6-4,CASSDSERGSYNEQFF,TGTGCCAGCAGTGACTCAGAGCGGGGGTCCTACAATGAGCAGTTCTTC
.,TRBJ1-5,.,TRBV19,CASSFPGRPQHF,TGTGCCAGTAGTTTCCCCGGGAGGCCCCAGCATTTT
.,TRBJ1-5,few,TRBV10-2,CASSTEGGNQPQHF,TGCGCCAGCAGTACAGAAGGGGGCAATCAGCCCCAGCATTTT
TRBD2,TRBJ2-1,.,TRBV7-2,CASSLVGTSGSGNEQFF,TGTGCCAGCAGCTTAGTAGGGACTAGCGGGAGTGGGAATGAGCAGTTCTTC
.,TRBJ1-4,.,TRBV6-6,CASSYSIVAAEKLFF,TGTGCCAGCAGTTACTCGATTGTAGCCGCTGAAAAACTGTTTTTT
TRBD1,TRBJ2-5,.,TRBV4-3,CASSQDDRGGETQYF,TGCGCCAGCAGCCAAGATGACAGGGGAGGCGAGACCCAGTACTTC
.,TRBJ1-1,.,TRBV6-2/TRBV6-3,CASSYRPQGVTEAFF,TGTGCCAGCAGTTACAGGCCCCAGGGCGTCACTGAAGCTTTCTTT
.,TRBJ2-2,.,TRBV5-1,CASSWNLGREGVTGELFF,TGCGCCAGCAGCTGGAACTTAGGCAGGGAAGGAGTCACCGGGGAGCTGTTTTTT
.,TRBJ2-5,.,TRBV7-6,CASSEAETQYF,TGTGCCAGCTCGGAGGCGGAGACCCAGTACTTC
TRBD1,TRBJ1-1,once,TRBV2,CASRVDRGTEAFF,TGTGCCAGCAGGGTGGACAGGGGCACTGAAGCTTTCTTT
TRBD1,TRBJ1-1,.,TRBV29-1,CSGAGQGTPNTEAFF,TGCAGCGGGGCGGGACAGGGTACCCCGAACACTGAAGCTTTCTTT
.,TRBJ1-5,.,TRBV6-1,CASSEARRLNQPQHF,TGTGCCAGCAGTGAAGCGCGCAGGTTGAATCAGCCCCAGCATTTT
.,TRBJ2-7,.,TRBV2,CASSSTMTYEQYF,TGTGCCAGCAGTTCGACTATGACCTACGAGCAGTACTTC
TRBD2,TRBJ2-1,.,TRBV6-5,CASSYREAFSYNEQFF,TGTGCCAGCAGTTACCGGGAGGCGTTCTCCTACAATGAGCAGTTCTTC
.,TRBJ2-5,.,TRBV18,CASSPLGLGSQETQYF,TGTGCCAGCTCACCCCTGGGTCTGGGCAGTCAAGAGACCCAGTACTTC
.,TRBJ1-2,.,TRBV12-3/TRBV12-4,CASSLVGSQGYTF,TGTGCCAGCAGTTTAGTCGGGTCTCAGGGCTACACCTTC
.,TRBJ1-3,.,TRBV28,CASSSGPPLSGNTIYF,TGTGCCAGCAGTTCTGGGCCTCCCCTATCTGGAAACACCATATATTTT
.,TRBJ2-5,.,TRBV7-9,CASSPGQGGETQYF,TGTGCCAGCAGCCCCGGGCAGGGCGGAGAGACCCAGTACTTC
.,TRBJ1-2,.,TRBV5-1,CASSPSQGYGYTF,TGCGCCAGCAGCCCCAGCCAGGGCTATGGCTACACCTTC
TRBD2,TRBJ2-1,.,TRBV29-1,CSVRVTSGISEQFF,TGCAGCGTGCGGGTTACTAGCGGGATAAGCGAGCAGTTCTTC
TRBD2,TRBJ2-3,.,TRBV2,CASSFMSGGADTQYF,TGTGCCAGCAGTTTCATGAGCGGGGGGGCAGATACGCAGTATTTT
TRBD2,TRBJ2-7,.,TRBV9,CASSVGTRSDEQYF,TGTGCCAGCAGCGTAGGGACTAGGTCAGACGAGCAGTACTTC
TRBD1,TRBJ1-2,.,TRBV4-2,CASSQAGDRAYGYTF,TGTGCCAGCAGCCAGGCGGGGGACAGGGCTTATGGCTACACCTTC
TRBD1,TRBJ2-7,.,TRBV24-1,CATSDAGTGSYEQYF,TGTGCCACCAGTGATGCCGGGACAGGATCCTACGAGCAGTACTTC
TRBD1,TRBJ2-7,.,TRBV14,CASSQGSGQVPYEQYF,TGTGCCAGCAGCCAGGGGTCGGGACAGGTCCCCTACGAGCAGTACTTC
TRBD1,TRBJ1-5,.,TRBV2,CASQTQGGQPQHF,TGTGCCAGCCAAACGCAGGGGGGTCAGCCCCAGCATTTT
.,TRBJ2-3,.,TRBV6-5,CASSYSGGTDTQYF,TGTGCCAGCAGTTACTCAGGGGGCACAGATACGCAGTATTTT
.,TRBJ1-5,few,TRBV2,CASRFPGHGDQPQHF,TGTGCCAGCAGATTCCCCGGACATGGGGATCAGCCCCAGCATTTT
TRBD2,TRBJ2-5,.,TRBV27,CASYKAGRGGETQYF,TGTGCCAGCTATAAGGCCGGACGGGGGGGAGAGACCCAGTACTTC
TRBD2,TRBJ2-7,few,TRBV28,CASSSGTSGFSYEQYF,TGTGCCAGCAGTTCCGGGACTAGCGGGTTTTCCTACGAGCAGTACTTC
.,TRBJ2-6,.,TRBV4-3,CASSQGLSGANVLTF,TGCGCCAGCAGCCAGGGCCTCTCTGGGGCCAACGTCCTGACTTTC
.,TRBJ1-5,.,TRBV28,CASSLELSNQPQHF,TGTGCCAGCAGTTTAGAACTTAGCAATCAGCCCCAGCATTTT
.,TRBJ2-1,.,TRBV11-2,CASSLLAYRNEQFF,TGTGCCAGCAGCTTACTAGCTTACCGCAATGAGCAGTTCTTC
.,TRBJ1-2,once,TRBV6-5,CASSYRQVGYGYTF,TGTGCCAGCAGTTATAGGCAGGTGGGCTATGGCTACACCTTC
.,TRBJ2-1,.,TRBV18,CASSTDAYSYNEQFF,TGTGCCAGCTCAACAGACGCTTACTCCTACAATGAGCAGTTCTTC
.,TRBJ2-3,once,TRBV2,CASSDIVGQKVTQYF,TGTGCCAGCAGTGATATCGTTGGCCAAAAAGTCACGCAGTATTTT
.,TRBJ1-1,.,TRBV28,CATREGETEAFF,TGTGCCACCCGAGAGGGGGAAACTGAAGCTTTCTTT
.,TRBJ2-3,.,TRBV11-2,CASSLAAGPDTQYF,TGTGCCAGCAGCTTAGCGGCGGGCCCAGATACGCAGTATTTT
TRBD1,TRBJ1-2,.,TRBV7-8,CASSQDRGYGYTF,TGTGCCAGCAGCCAGGACAGGGGCTATGGCTACACCTTC
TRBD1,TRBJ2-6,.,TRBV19,CASSQTGGRSSGANVLTF,TGTGCCAGTAGCCAGACAGGGGGCAGGAGCTCTGGGGCCAACGTCCTGACTTTC
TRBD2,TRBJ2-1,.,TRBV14,CASSRPGLANIQNEQFF,TGTGCCAGCAGCAGACCGGGACTAGCTAATATTCAGAATGAGCAGTTCTTC
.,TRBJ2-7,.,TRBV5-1,CASSFNTGIEQYF,TGCGCCAGCAGCTTTAACACAGGGATCGAGCAGTACTTC
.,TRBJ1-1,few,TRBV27,CASSFMQTYTEAFF,TGTGCCAGCAGTTTTATGCAGACATACACTGAAGCTTTCTTT
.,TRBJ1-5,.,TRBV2,CASSLGQNQPQHF,TGTGCCAGCTCTCTAGGACAGAATCAGCCCCAGCATTTT
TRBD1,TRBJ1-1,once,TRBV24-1,CATQGDPNTEAFF,TGTGCCACACAGGGGGATCCGAACACTGAAGCTTTCTTT
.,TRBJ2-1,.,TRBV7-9,CASSLVGGVYNEQFF,TGTGCCAGCAGCTTAGTAGGAGGGGTATACAATGAGCAGTTCTTC
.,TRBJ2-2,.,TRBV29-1,CSAIKTLNTGELFF,TGCAGCGCAATAAAGACATTGAACACCGGGGAGCTGTTTTTT